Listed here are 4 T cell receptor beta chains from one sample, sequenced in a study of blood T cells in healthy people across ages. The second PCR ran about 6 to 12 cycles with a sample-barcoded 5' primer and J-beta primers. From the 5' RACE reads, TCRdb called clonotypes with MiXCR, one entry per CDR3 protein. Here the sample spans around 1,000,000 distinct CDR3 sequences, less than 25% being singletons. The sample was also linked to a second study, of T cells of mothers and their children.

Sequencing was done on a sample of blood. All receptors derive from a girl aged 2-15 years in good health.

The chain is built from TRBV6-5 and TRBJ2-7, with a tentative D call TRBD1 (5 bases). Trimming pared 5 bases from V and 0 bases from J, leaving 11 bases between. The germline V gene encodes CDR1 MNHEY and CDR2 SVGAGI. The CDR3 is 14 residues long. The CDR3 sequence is CASSHRRNSYEQYF. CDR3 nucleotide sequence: TGTGCCAGCAGTCACAGGCGAAACTCCTACGAGCAGTACTTC.

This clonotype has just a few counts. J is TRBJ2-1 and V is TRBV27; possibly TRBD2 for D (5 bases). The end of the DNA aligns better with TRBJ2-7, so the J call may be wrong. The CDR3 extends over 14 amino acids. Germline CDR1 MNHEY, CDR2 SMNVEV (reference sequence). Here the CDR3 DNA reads TGTGCCAGCAGTAAGGAGCTAGCCACCTACGAGCAGTACTTC. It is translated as CASSKELATYEQYF.

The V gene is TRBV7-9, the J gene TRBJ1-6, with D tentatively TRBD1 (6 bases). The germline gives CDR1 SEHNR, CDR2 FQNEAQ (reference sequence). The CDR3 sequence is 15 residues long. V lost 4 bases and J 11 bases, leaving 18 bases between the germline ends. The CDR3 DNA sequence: TGTGCCAGCAGCTCAAGCCAGGGGTCTAGCGCACCCCTCCACTTT. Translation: CASSSSQGSSAPLHF.

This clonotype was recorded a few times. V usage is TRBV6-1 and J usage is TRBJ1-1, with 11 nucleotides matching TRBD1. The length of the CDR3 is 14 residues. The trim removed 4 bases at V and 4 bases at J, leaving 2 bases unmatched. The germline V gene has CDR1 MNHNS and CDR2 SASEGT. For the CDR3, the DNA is TGTGCCAGCAGTGGGACAGGGGGCGTCACTGAAGCTTTCTTT. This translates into CASSGTGGVTEAFF.